This T cell receptor (beta chain) was retrieved from a study of blood T cell repertoires in COVID-19. Looking at the study overall: Samples representing acute and convalescent COVID-19 were sourced from the United States, Italy and Spain. The cDNA or gDNA used as material had been derived from T cells, B-cell-depleted T cells, or PBMCs.

Authors' processing steps: Nucleated cell counts were estimated from reference gene primer amplification. The assay was immunoSEQ multiplex PCR, and TCRdb's table has in-frame clones only and misses some. V, J and clone size derive from that table, while D and trimming were established from the DNA sequence. The table shows 200,000 to 250,000 clones, with more than 70% occurring only once. CDR1 is MNHNS and CDR2 is SASEGT in the germline V gene. The CDR3 runs 17 residues. Trimming removed 2 bases from V and 0 bases from J; junction bases left unmatched: 10. The chain links TRBV6-1 to TRBJ2-7; 7 bases fit TRBD1. This sequence originates from a woman in her sixties or seventies with acute or convalescent COVID-19. The sample comprised peripheral blood. The CDR3, as DNA: TGTGCCAGCAGTGAAAGGGGACAGTCAGGGTTCTCCTACGAGCAGTACTTC. It specifies CASSERGQSGFSYEQYF.